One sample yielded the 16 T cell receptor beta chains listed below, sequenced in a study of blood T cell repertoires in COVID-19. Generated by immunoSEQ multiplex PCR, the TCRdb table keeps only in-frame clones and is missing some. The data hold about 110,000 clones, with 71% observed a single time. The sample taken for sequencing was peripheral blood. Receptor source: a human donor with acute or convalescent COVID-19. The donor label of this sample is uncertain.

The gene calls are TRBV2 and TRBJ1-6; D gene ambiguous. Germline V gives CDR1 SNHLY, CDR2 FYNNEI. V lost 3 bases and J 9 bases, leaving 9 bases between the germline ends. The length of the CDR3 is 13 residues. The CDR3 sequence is CASSEGSRSPLHF. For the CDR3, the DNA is TGTGCCAGCAGTGAGGGCTCTCGTTCACCCCTCCACTTT.

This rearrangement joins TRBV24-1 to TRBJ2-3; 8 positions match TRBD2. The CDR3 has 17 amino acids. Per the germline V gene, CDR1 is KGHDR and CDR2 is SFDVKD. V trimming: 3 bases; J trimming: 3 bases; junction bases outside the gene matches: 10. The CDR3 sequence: CATSDRKAGAPTDTQYF. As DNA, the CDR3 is TGTGCCACCAGTGATCGGAAAGCGGGGGCACCAACAGATACGCAGTATTTT.

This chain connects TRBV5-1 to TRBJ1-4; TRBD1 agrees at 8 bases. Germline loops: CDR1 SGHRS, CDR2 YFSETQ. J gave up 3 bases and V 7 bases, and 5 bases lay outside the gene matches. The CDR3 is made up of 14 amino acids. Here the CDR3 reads CASGTGGSNEKLFF. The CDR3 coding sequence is TGCGCCAGCGGTACAGGGGGTTCTAATGAAAAACTGTTTTTT.

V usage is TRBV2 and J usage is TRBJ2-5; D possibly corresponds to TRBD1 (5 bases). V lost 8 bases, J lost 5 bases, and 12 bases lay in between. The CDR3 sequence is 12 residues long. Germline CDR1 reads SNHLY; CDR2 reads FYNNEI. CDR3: CASSRALETQYF. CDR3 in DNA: TGTGCCAGCTCCAGGGCTCTGGAGACCCAGTACTTC.

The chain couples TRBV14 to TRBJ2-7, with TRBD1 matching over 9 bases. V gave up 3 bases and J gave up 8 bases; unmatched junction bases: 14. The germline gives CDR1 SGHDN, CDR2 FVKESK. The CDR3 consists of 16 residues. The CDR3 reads CASSHPGTGSLKQQYF. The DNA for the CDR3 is TGTGCCAGCAGCCACCCAGGGACAGGGTCATTAAAGCAGCAGTACTTC.

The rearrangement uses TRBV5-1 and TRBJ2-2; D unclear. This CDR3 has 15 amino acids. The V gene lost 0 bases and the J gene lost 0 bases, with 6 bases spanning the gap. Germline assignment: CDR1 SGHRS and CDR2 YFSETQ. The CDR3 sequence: CASSLDGTNTGELFF. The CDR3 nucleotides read TGCGCCAGCAGCTTGGATGGCACGAACACCGGGGAGCTGTTTTTT.

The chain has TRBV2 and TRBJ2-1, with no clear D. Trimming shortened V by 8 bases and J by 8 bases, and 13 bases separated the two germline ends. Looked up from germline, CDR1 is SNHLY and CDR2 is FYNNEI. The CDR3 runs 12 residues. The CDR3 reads CASVEDGYEQFF. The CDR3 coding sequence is TGTGCCAGCGTTGAGGATGGTTATGAGCAGTTCTTC.

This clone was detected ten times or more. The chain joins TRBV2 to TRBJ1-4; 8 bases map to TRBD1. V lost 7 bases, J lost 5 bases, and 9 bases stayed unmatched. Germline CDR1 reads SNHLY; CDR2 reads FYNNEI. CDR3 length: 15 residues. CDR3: CASKRGQGANEKLFF. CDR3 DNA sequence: TGTGCCAGCAAGAGAGGGCAGGGGGCGAATGAAAAACTGTTTTTT.

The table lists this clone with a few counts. This chain's CDR3 is CASSLSRQGRYGYTF. CDR3 DNA: TGTGCCAGCAGTTTATCCCGGCAGGGAAGGTATGGCTACACCTTC. This sequence joins TRBV27 and TRBJ1-2, with a weak D call TRBD1 (5 bases). The V and J ends lost 0 bases and 5 bases respectively, with 13 bases between them. The germline V gene has CDR1 MNHEY and CDR2 SMNVEV (reference sequence). The CDR3 runs to 15 residues.

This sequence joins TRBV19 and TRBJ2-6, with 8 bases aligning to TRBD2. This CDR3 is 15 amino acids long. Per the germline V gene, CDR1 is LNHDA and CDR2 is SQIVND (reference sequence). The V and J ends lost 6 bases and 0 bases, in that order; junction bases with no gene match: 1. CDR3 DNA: TGTGCCAGTAGGCGGGGGGACTCTGGGGCCAACGTCCTGACTTTC. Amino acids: CASRRGDSGANVLTF.

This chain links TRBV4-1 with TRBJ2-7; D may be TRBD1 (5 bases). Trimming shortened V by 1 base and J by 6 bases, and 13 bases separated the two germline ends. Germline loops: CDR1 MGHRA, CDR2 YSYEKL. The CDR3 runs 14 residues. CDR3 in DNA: TGCGCCAGCAGCCAAGTGGGGCGGCCGCTCGAGCAGTACTTC. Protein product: CASSQVGRPLEQYF.

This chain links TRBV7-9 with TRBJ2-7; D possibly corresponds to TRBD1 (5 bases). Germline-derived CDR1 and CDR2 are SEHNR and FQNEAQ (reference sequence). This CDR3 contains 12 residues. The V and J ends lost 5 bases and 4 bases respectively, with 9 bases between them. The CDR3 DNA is TGTGCCAGCAGCCACCAGGGATACGAGCAGTACTTC. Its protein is CASSHQGYEQYF.

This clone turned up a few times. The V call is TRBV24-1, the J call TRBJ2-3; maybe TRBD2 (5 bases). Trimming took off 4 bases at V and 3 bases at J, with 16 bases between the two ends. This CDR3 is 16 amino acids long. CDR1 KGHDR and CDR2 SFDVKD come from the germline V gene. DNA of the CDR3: TGTGCCACCAGTGACCCTGGTCCCGAGGGAACAGATACGCAGTATTTT. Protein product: CATSDPGPEGTDTQYF.

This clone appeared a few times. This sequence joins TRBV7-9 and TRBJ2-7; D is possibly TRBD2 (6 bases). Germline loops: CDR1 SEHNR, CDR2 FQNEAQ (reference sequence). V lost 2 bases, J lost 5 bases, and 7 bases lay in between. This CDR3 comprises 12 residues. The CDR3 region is CASSLTGDEQYF. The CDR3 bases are TGTGCCAGCAGCTTAACGGGGGACGAGCAGTACTTC. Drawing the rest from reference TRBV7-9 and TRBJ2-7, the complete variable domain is DTGVSQNPRHKITKRGQNVTFRCDPISEHNRLYWYRQTLGQGPEFLTYFQNEAQLEKSRLLSDRFSAERPKGSFSTLEIQRTEQGDSAMYLCASSLTGDEQYFGPGTRLTVT.

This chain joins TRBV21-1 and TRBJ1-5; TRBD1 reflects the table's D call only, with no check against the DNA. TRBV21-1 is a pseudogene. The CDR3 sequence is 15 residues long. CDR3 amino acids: CASPRRQGVNQPQHF. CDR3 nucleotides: TGTGCCAGCCCCCGGAGACAGGGGGTCAATCAGCCCCAGCATTTT.

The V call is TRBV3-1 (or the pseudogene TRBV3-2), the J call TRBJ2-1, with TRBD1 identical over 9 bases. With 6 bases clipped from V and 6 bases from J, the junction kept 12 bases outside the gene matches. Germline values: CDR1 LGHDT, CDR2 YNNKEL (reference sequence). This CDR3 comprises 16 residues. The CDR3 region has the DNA TGTGCCAGCAGTCCAACCCGGCGGGACAGGGTCAATGAGCAGTTCTTC. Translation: CASSPTRRDRVNEQFF.